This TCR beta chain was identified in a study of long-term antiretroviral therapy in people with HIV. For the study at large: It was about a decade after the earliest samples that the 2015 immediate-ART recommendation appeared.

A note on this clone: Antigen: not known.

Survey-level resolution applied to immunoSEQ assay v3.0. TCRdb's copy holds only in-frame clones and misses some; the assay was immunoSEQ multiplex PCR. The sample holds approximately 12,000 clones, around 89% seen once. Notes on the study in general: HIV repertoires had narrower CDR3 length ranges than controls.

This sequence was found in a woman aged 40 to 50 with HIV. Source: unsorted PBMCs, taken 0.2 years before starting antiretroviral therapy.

The CDR3 reads CASSWSDGWLYGYTF. The DNA of the CDR3 is TGTGCCAGCAGCTGGAGCGACGGCTGGCTCTATGGCTACACCTTC. The rearrangement uses TRBV5-4 and TRBJ1-2; no reliable D call. This CDR3 comprises 15 residues. V was clipped by 3 bases and J by 4 bases, with 16 bases between them. Germline loops: CDR1 SGHNT, CDR2 YYREEE (reference sequence).